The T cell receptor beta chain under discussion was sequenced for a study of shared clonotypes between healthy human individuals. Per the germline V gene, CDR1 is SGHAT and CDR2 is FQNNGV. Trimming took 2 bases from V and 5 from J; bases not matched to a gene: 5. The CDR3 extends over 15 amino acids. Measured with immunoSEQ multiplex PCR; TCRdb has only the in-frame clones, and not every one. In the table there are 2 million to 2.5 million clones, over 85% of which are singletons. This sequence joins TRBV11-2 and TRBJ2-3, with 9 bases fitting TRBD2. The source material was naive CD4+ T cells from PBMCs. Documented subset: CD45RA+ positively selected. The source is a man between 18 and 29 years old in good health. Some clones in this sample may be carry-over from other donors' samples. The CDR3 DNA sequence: TGTGCCAGCAGCTTAATAGCGGGAGTACAAGATACGCAGTATTTT. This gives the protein CASSLIAGVQDTQYF.